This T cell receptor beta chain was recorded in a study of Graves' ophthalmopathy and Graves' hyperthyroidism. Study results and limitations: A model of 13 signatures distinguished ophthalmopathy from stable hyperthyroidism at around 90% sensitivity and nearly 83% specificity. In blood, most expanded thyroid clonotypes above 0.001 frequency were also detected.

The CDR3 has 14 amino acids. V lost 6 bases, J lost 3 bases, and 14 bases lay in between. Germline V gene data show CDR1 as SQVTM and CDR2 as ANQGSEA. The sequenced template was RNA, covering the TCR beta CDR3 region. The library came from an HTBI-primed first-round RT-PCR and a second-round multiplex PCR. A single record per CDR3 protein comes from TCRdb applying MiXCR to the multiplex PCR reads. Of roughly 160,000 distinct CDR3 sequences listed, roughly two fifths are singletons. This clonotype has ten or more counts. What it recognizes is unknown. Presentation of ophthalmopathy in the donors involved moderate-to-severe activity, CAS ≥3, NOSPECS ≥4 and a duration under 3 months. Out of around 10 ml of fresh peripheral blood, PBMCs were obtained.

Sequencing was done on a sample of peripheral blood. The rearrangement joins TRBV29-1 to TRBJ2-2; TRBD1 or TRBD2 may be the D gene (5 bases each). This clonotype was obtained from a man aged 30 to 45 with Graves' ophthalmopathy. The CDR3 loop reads CSVRWGTDTGELFF. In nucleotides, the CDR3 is TGCAGCGTGCGCTGGGGGACGGACACCGGGGAGCTGTTTTTT.